Shown below are 17 T cell receptor beta chains from a single sample sequenced in a study of blood T cells in healthy people across ages. It was with a sample-barcoded 5' primer and a J-beta primer mix that a second PCR of about 6 to 11 cycles was run. TCRdb ran MiXCR on the 5' RACE reads and lists one entry per CDR3 protein. The profile shows more than 500,000 distinct CDR3 sequences, 25% to 30% of them singletons. Sequencing was carried out using blood. These receptors originate from a woman between 65 and 79 years old in good health.

The V and J genes are TRBV24-1 and TRBJ2-3; D is unclear. Germline assignment: CDR1 KGHDR and CDR2 SFDVKD. V was cut by 7 bases and J by 4 bases, with 5 bases left in between. The CDR3 length is 11 residues. The CDR3 nucleotides are TGTGCCACCAGCATGGCAGATACGCAGTATTTT. Translation: CATSMADTQYF.

The chain carries TRBV10-3 and TRBJ1-1, with D unclear. The V end lost 2 bases, the J end lost 2 bases, and 6 bases lay between the germline ends. This CDR3 has 13 residues. The germline V gene encodes CDR1 ENHRY and CDR2 SYGVKD. CDR3 residues: CAISEGTNTEAFF. The CDR3, as DNA: TGTGCCATCAGTGAGGGAACAAACACTGAAGCTTTCTTT.

Of note for this clonotype: The CDR3 ends on some other residue instead of the conserved phenylalanine or tryptophan, so this is likely a read error. The V call is TRBV3-1, the J call TRBJ2-7; D is unclear. Germline CDR1 is LGHDT and CDR2 is YNNKEL (reference sequence). This CDR3 is 12 amino acids long. V was clipped by 0 bases and J by 2 bases, with 2 bases between them. CDR3 bases: TGTGCCAGCAGCCAAGATCCCTACGAGCAGTACTCC. It encodes CASSQDPYEQYS.

This clonotype was observed a few times. This sequence joins TRBV5-4 and TRBJ1-3, with unresolved D. The CDR3 consists of 17 residues. Germline lookup yields CDR1 SGHNT and CDR2 YYREEE (reference sequence). Trimming left V 4 bases short and J 0 bases short, with 17 bases between. The CDR3 nucleotides are TGTGCCAGCAGCCTCACATGGGCACACAGCTCTGGAAACACCATATATTTT. Its protein product is CASSLTWAHSSGNTIYF.

This clonotype was found a few times. The chain joins TRBV7-2 to TRBJ2-4; D is ambiguous. CDR3 size: 17 residues. Trimming removed 2 bases at V and 0 bases at J, with 14 bases between. CDR1 is SGHTA and CDR2 is FQGNSA in the germline V gene. CDR3 protein: CASSLIPSPIAKNIQYF. CDR3 nucleotides: TGTGCCAGCAGCTTAATTCCCAGCCCCATAGCCAAAAACATTCAGTACTTC.

J is TRBJ1-4 and V is TRBV20-1, with D possibly matching TRBD1 (5 bases). Germline values: CDR1 DFQATT, CDR2 SNEGSKA (reference sequence). V lost 0 bases to trimming and J lost 5 bases, with 10 bases between them. CDR3 length equals 14 residues. CDR3 sequence: CSAREGQGNEKLFF. The CDR3 nucleotides read TGCAGTGCTAGAGAGGGGCAGGGAAATGAAAAACTGTTTTTT.

This chain links TRBV4-3 with TRBJ2-1; 11 bases map to TRBD2. CDR1 is LGHNA and CDR2 is YSLEER in the germline V gene. V shed 0 bases and J 3 bases; nucleotides not matched to a gene: 4. The CDR3 extends over 17 amino acids. CDR3 sequence (DNA): TGCGCCAGCAGCCAAGATCTAGCGGGGGGCCGCTACAATGAGCAGTTCTTC. It encodes CASSQDLAGGRYNEQFF.

This clonotype was observed a few times. The chain joins TRBV9 to TRBJ1-3; D gene ambiguous. V was shortened by 0 bases and J by 0 bases, with 4 bases between the two germline ends. The length of the CDR3 is 14 residues. Germline lookup yields CDR1 SGDLS and CDR2 YYNGEE. In nucleotides, the CDR3 is TGTGCCAGCAGCGTAGAGAACTCTGGAAACACCATATATTTT. It encodes CASSVENSGNTIYF.

This clonotype has only one observation. This chain joins TRBV20-1 and TRBJ2-3; D gene unclear. Per germline, CDR1 DFQATT and CDR2 SNEGSKA (reference sequence). CDR3 length: 12 amino acids. V lost 0 bases and J 0 bases, leaving 1 base between the germline ends. The CDR3 DNA is TGCAGTGCTAGAGAGAGCACAGATACGCAGTATTTT. Its protein product is CSARESTDTQYF.

This chain links TRBV24-1 with TRBJ1-1; TRBD1 matches at 8 bases. Germline V gives CDR1 KGHDR, CDR2 SFDVKD. The CDR3 consists of 12 residues. V lost 12 bases and J lost 0; bases outside the gene matches: 2. CDR3 amino acids: CASQGVNTEAFF. DNA of the CDR3: TGTGCCTCACAGGGGGTGAACACTGAAGCTTTCTTT.

This clonotype was counted a few times. The rearrangement uses TRBV6-2 or TRBV6-3 and TRBJ2-4; 7 nucleotides align to TRBD1. V dropped 11 bases and J dropped 9; count of bases not matched to a gene: 4. CDR1 and CDR2 (germline): MNHEY, SVGEGT. The CDR3 totals 10 residues. The CDR3 sequence: CAVGTAIQYF. The CDR3 bases are TGTGCCGTAGGGACAGCCATTCAGTACTTC.

The chain links TRBV20-1 to TRBJ1-2; no reliable D call. Per germline, CDR1 DFQATT and CDR2 SNEGSKA (reference sequence). CDR3 length equals 14 residues. Deletions cut 6 bases from V and 2 bases from J, with 16 bases between. CDR3 nucleotides: TGCAGTGCGGTAGGGAAGGAAGGGAACTATGGCTACACCTTC. Its protein is CSAVGKEGNYGYTF.

This chain connects TRBV2 to TRBJ2-3; 7 bases align to TRBD1. This CDR3 region has 14 residues. CDR1 is SNHLY, CDR2 FYNNEI, per germline. The V segment lost 6 bases and the J segment 9 bases; nucleotides outside the gene matches: 12. The CDR3 nucleotides are TGTGCCAGCAGAGTCGACAGGGTTGAGGGGACGCAGTATTTT. Protein sequence: CASRVDRVEGTQYF.

This clonotype has a handful of counts. The chain uses TRBV15 and TRBJ2-7; D is perhaps TRBD1 (6 bases). Germline CDR1 LNHNV, CDR2 YYDKDF (reference sequence). This CDR3 spans 14 amino acids. V was clipped by 0 bases and J by 7 bases, with 13 bases between them. CDR3 sequence (DNA): TGTGCCACCAGCAGAGATTGGCAGGGGAATGAGCAGTACTTC. It specifies CATSRDWQGNEQYF.

This clonotype was observed a few times. The chain carries TRBV27 and TRBJ2-7; maybe TRBD2 (5 bases). The V gene lost 6 bases and the J gene lost 1 base, with 13 bases spanning the gap. Germline lookup yields CDR1 MNHEY and CDR2 SMNVEV (reference sequence). This CDR3 is 14 amino acids long. CDR3 nucleotides: TGTGCCAGCAGGGGCCGGTGGGAGTCCTACGAGCAGTACTTC. Protein product: CASRGRWESYEQYF.

This rearrangement joins TRBV7-8 to TRBJ2-5, with D perhaps being TRBD1 or TRBD2 (5 bases each). TRBJ2-1 explains the end of the DNA better; the J call may be wrong. Looked up from germline, CDR1 is SGHVS and CDR2 is FQNEAQ. This CDR3 contains 18 residues. CDR3 loop: CASSLGFRGGYGGNEQFF. In DNA form, the CDR3 reads TGTGCCAGCAGCTTAGGTTTTAGGGGCGGATATGGAGGCAATGAGCAGTTCTTC.

The V gene is TRBV6-1, the J gene TRBJ1-5; weak D call: TRBD1 (5 bases). Germline-derived CDR1 and CDR2 are MNHNS and SASEGT. The V gene lost 8 bases and the J gene lost 3 bases, with 14 bases spanning the gap. The CDR3 loop spans 14 amino acids. In DNA form, the CDR3 reads TGTGCCAGCCAAGGGGCCAGCAACAATCAGCCCCAGCATTTT. Its protein is CASQGASNNQPQHF.